The clone carrying this TCR beta chain occurred many times. Germline-derived CDR1 and CDR2 are DFQATT and SNEGSKA (reference sequence). Trimming cost V 5 bases and J 14 bases, with 19 bases left between them. The CDR3 is made up of 13 amino acids. This sample stems from a study of CD8 T cells in ankylosing spondylitis. TCRdb recomputed calls from the 5' RACE reads with MiXCR, one row per CDR3 protein. The data hold approximately 60,000 distinct CDR3 sequences, with roughly 6.1% observed a single time. Sequenced input: synovial fluid, either unsorted or a sorted T cell fraction (not recorded which). The source of this sequence is a male donor with ankylosing spondylitis. The gene calls are TRBV20-1 and TRBJ1-6, with a weak D call TRBD1 (5 bases). The CDR3 nucleotides are TGCAGTGCTGCAAAGAGTGGGGCTCGTGCCCTCCACTTT. Translated, it gives CSAAKSGARALHF.